What follows are 29 T cell receptor beta chains derived from one specimen sequenced in a study of memory CD4+ T cells and cytomegalovirus serostatus. This table comes from immunoSEQ multiplex PCR, and its TCRdb copy is limited to in-frame clones, with some not included. The sample carries some 54,000 clones, around 80% recorded once. The sort gate was single viable CD3+CD4+CD8-CD45RO+ cells for memory CD4+ T cells. Material for sequencing was memory CD4+ T cells from blood. These receptors all stem from an adult in good health and CMV-seropositive.

This clone appeared once. The chain combines TRBV6-5 with TRBJ1-2, with a tentative D call TRBD1 (5 bases). V lost 0 bases and J lost 8, with 10 bases in between. This CDR3 region has 13 residues. From germline, CDR1 is MNHEY and CDR2 SVGAGI. CDR3 nucleotide sequence: TGTGCCAGCAGTTACTCAGGGAGGGACGGCTACACCTTC. Translating gives CASSYSGRDGYTF.

The CDR3 loop is CSVADSNQPQHF. Here the CDR3 DNA reads TGCAGCGTGGCTGATAGCAATCAGCCCCAGCATTTT. The rearrangement links TRBV29-1 to TRBJ1-5; D ambiguous. CDR1 is SQVTM, CDR2 ANQGSEA, per germline. This CDR3 comprises 12 residues. Trimming took off 6 bases at V and 0 bases at J, with 6 bases between the two ends.

This chain links TRBV2 with TRBJ1-4, with 7 bases lining up with TRBD1. V trimming: 4 bases; J trimming: 7 bases; junction bases outside the gene matches: 6. Germline V gene sequence: CDR1 SNHLY, CDR2 FYNNEI. CDR3 length equals 14 residues. The chain's CDR3 is CASSVQGVGEKLFF. The CDR3 DNA follows: TGTGCCAGCAGTGTTCAGGGGGTGGGTGAAAAACTGTTTTTT.

The chain uses TRBV19 and TRBJ1-2; 8 bases agree with TRBD1. Germline V gene data show CDR1 as LNHDA and CDR2 as SQIVND (reference sequence). Trimming took 4 bases from V and 8 from J; bases not matched to a gene: 9. The CDR3 runs 14 residues. CDR3 sequence reads: CASSTYQGAGGYTF. CDR3 bases: TGTGCCAGTAGTACCTACCAGGGGGCAGGAGGCTACACCTTC.

The V and J genes are TRBV7-9 and TRBJ1-1, with 8 nucleotides matching TRBD1. The CDR3 sequence is 15 residues long. The V gene's germline CDR1 is SEHNR and CDR2 FQNEAQ (reference sequence). Trimming at V came to 4 bases and at J to 12 bases, leaving 16 bases not matched to a gene. CDR3 nucleotides: TGTGCCAGCAGCTATTCCCCGGACAGGGTTGTTTCAACTTTCTTT. Its translation: CASSYSPDRVVSTFF.

V usage is TRBV30 and J usage is TRBJ2-5; no firm D call. This CDR3 contains 15 residues. Germline CDR1 GTSNPN, CDR2 SVGIG (reference sequence). The V end lost 3 bases, the J end lost 1 base, and 15 bases lay between the germline ends. As DNA, the CDR3 is TGTGCCTGGAGAAAAGTAGGGTCCCGCCAAGAGACCCAGTACTTC. It yields the protein CAWRKVGSRQETQYF.

This clone came up once. The chain couples TRBV12-5 to TRBJ2-3; D call uncertain. Looked up from germline, CDR1 is LGHNT and CDR2 is FRNRAP. The germline V and J ends were trimmed by 3 bases and 4 bases, with 8 bases remaining between them. The CDR3 has 13 amino acids. The CDR3 sequence is CASGLDRADTQYF. For the CDR3, the DNA is TGTGCTAGTGGTTTAGATAGGGCAGATACGCAGTATTTT.

This chain connects TRBV7-2 to TRBJ1-1; 9 bases align to TRBD1. Germline V gene lookup returns CDR1 SGHTA and CDR2 FQGNSA. This CDR3 comprises 17 residues. V lost 3 bases to trimming and J lost 4 bases; unmatched junction nucleotides: 12. CDR3 DNA sequence: TGTGCCAGCAGCTTCGCCGGGACAGGGATAAGGGGCACTGAAGCTTTCTTT. This gives the protein CASSFAGTGIRGTEAFF.

The gene calls are TRBV14 and TRBJ2-5, with D maybe TRBD1 (6 bases). V shed 4 bases and J shed 1 base, with 10 bases lying between them. The CDR3 is 14 residues long. CDR1 SGHDN and CDR2 FVKESK come from the germline V gene. The CDR3 protein is CASSRNRAQETQYF. In DNA, the CDR3 is TGTGCCAGCAGCCGAAACAGGGCCCAAGAGACCCAGTACTTC.

V is TRBV29-1 and J is TRBJ2-5, with no clear D. Trimming took off 4 bases at V and 2 bases at J, with 5 bases between the two ends. CDR1 and CDR2 (germline): SQVTM, ANQGSEA. The length of the CDR3 is 11 residues. For the CDR3, the DNA is TGCAGCGTTGTGCAGCAAGAGACCCAGTACTTC. Translated, it gives CSVVQQETQYF.

The chain joins TRBV6-6 to TRBJ2-1, with 8 bases lining up with TRBD1. J was trimmed by 2 bases and V by 0 bases; bases with no gene match: 3. Germline V gene sequence: CDR1 MNHNY, CDR2 SVGAGI (reference sequence). The length of the CDR3 is 16 residues. CDR3 in amino acids: CASSYSGTGPYNEQFF. The CDR3 coding sequence is TGTGCCAGCAGTTACTCGGGGACAGGCCCCTACAATGAGCAGTTCTTC.

The chain joins TRBV28 to TRBJ2-5; D possibly uses TRBD1 or TRBD2 (5 bases each). The CDR3 is 15 residues long. Trimming pared 5 bases from V and 1 base from J, leaving 14 bases between. In germline, CDR1 is MDHEN, CDR2 SYDVKM. The CDR3 coding sequence is TGTGCCAGCAGTGGAAGGGACCCGATCCAAGAGACCCAGTACTTC. Protein: CASSGRDPIQETQYF.

The rearrangement joins TRBV28 to TRBJ1-5, with 7 bases lining up with TRBD1. This CDR3 has 15 amino acids. V shed 3 bases, J shed 4 bases, and the junction held 6 bases outside the gene matches. Germline CDR1 is MDHEN and CDR2 is SYDVKM. CDR3 amino acids: CASSFLGQTNQPQHF. DNA of the CDR3: TGTGCCAGCAGTTTCTTGGGACAGACAAATCAGCCCCAGCATTTT.

V gene TRBV4-1 combines with J gene TRBJ1-2; no firm D call. V lost 3 bases and J 4 bases, leaving 15 bases between the germline ends. Per the germline V gene, CDR1 is MGHRA and CDR2 is YSYEKL. CDR3 size: 15 residues. CDR3 in DNA: TGCGCCAGCAGCCACCCCCCCACGAAGGTCTATGGCTACACCTTC. This encodes CASSHPPTKVYGYTF.

The chain employs TRBV28 and TRBJ1-1, with TRBD1 matching over 7 bases. CDR1 MDHEN and CDR2 SYDVKM come from the germline V gene. The CDR3 is 15 residues long. J gave up 4 bases and V 4 bases, and 9 bases lay outside the gene matches. This chain's CDR3 is CASSWGNTGATEAFF. CDR3 bases: TGTGCCAGCAGTTGGGGGAATACAGGGGCCACTGAAGCTTTCTTT. Full variable domain (outside the CDR3, taken from reference TRBV28 and TRBJ1-1): DVKVTQSSRYLVKRTGEKVFLECVQDMDHENMFWYRQDPGLGLRLIYFSYDVKMKEKGDIPEGYSVSREKKERFSLILESASTNQTSMYLCASSWGNTGATEAFFGQGTRLTVV.

The genes are TRBV4-1 and TRBJ1-5; maybe TRBD1 (5 bases). V was cut by 0 bases and J by 4 bases, with 10 bases left in between. Per germline, CDR1 MGHRA and CDR2 YSYEKL. The CDR3 spans 15 residues. CDR3 in DNA: TGCGCCAGCAGCCAAGATACCGCAGGGAATCAGCCCCAGCATTTT. This gives the protein CASSQDTAGNQPQHF.

Concerning this clone: This same CDR3 is encoded by further DNA sequences in the sample. V and J are TRBV28 and TRBJ2-7, with D perhaps given as TRBD1 or TRBD2 (5 bases each). This CDR3 has 14 residues. The ends were cut back, 2 bases at V and 3 bases at J, with 11 bases in the middle. Germline assignment: CDR1 MDHEN and CDR2 SYDVKM. CDR3 coding DNA: TGTGCCAGCAGTTTAGGGACCTCTCTCTACGAGCAGTACTTC. As protein: CASSLGTSLYEQYF.

The chain combines TRBV30 with TRBJ1-4; TRBD1 agrees at 7 bases. The CDR3 totals 12 residues. With 7 bases clipped from V and 8 bases from J, the junction kept 7 bases outside the gene matches. Germline V CDR1 and CDR2: GTSNPN, SVGIG (reference sequence). CDR3 amino acids: CALQGVPEKLFF. Written as DNA, the CDR3 is TGTGCCTTGCAGGGGGTGCCCGAAAAACTGTTTTTT.

The chain links TRBV7-2 to TRBJ2-5; TRBD2 aligns across 9 bases. This CDR3 spans 14 amino acids. Trimming at V came to 5 bases and at J to 4 bases, leaving 5 bases not matched to a gene. Germline CDR1 reads SGHTA; CDR2 reads FQGNSA. The CDR3 sequence is CASSGGLAIETQYF. For the CDR3, the DNA is TGTGCCAGCAGCGGGGGACTAGCCATAGAGACCCAGTACTTC.

The chain recombines TRBV6-5 with TRBJ2-3; possibly TRBD2 for D (7 bases). Per the germline V gene, CDR1 is MNHEY and CDR2 is SVGAGI. Trimming stripped 6 bases from V and 8 bases from J, with 12 bases between. This CDR3 spans 12 amino acids. Written as DNA, the CDR3 is TGTGCCAGCAGCCGGGGGGCGGGTACGCAGTATTTT. It translates to CASSRGAGTQYF.

This chain links TRBV19 with TRBJ1-2, with 8 bases lining up with TRBD1. The CDR3 length is 16 residues. V was pared by 5 bases and J by 4 bases, with 12 bases of the junction left unmatched. Germline V gene data show CDR1 as LNHDA and CDR2 as SQIVND (reference sequence). Here the CDR3 reads CASSPRTGTVLYGYTF. In DNA form, the CDR3 reads TGTGCCAGTAGTCCTCGGACAGGGACGGTTCTCTATGGCTACACCTTC.

The gene calls are TRBV10-1 and TRBJ2-2; D not resolved. This CDR3 region has 12 residues. Germline V gene lookup returns CDR1 WNHNN and CDR2 SYGVQD (reference sequence). Trimming removed 2 bases at V and 7 bases at J, with 5 bases between. CDR3 nucleotides: TGCGCCAGCAGTGAGGACGTCGGGGAGCTGTTTTTT. Translating gives CASSEDVGELFF.

CDR3 DNA sequence: TGCGCCAGCAGCCAAGTTAATCCGGGGATCTCTGGAAACACCATATATTTT. Translation gives CASSQVNPGISGNTIYF. V is TRBV4-3 and J is TRBJ1-3; D remains unclear. CDR1 is LGHNA, CDR2 YSLEER, per germline. Trimming removed 1 base at V and 0 bases at J, with 13 bases between. The CDR3 length is 17 residues.

The rearrangement links TRBV7-2 to TRBJ1-2; TRBD1 is a possible D gene (6 bases). The CDR3 extends over 12 amino acids. CDR1 and CDR2 (germline): SGHTA, FQGNSA. The V and J ends lost 4 bases and 6 bases respectively, with 9 bases between them. CDR3 sequence: CASSSTGHGYTF. For the CDR3, the DNA is TGTGCCAGCAGCTCTACAGGGCATGGCTACACCTTC.

The rearrangement links TRBV4-2 to TRBJ1-1; D is unresolved. Germline values: CDR1 LGHNA, CDR2 YNFKEQ. The ends were cut back, 1 base at V and 4 bases at J, with 25 bases in the middle. The CDR3 extends over 19 amino acids. CDR3 protein: CASSQGSRGPTVKGTEAFF. The DNA for the CDR3 is TGTGCCAGCAGCCAAGGGTCTAGAGGGCCTACAGTAAAGGGCACTGAAGCTTTCTTT.

This clone turned up a few times. The chain combines TRBV5-1 with TRBJ1-1, with no clear D. The CDR3 loop spans 15 amino acids. Trimming shortened V by 1 base and J by 3 bases, and 13 bases separated the two germline ends. The germline CDR1 and CDR2 sequences are SGHRS and YFSETQ. The CDR3 nucleotides are TGCGCCAGCAGCTTGAATAGTCAATCGCACACTGAAGCTTTCTTT. Protein product: CASSLNSQSHTEAFF.

As DNA, the CDR3 is TGTGCCAGCAGCCTTACAGGGGGCTATGGCTACACCTTC. Protein product: CASSLTGGYGYTF. The rearrangement joins TRBV14 to TRBJ1-2; 8 bases fit TRBD1. This CDR3 region has 13 residues. The junction had 2 bases not matched to a gene; V was cut back by 4 bases and J by 4 bases. Germline CDR1 and CDR2: SGHDN and FVKESK.

The gene calls are TRBV7-9 and TRBJ2-1; 7 positions agree with TRBD2. The CDR3 runs 11 residues. V lost 1 base and J lost 15; bases outside the gene matches: 3. Germline CDR1 and CDR2: SEHNR and FQNEAQ (reference sequence). CDR3 DNA: TGTGCCAGCAGCTTAGGCGGGAGAGCGTTCTTC. Its translation: CASSLGGRAFF. Filled out from reference TRBV7-9 and TRBJ2-1, the complete variable domain reads DTGVSQNPRHKITKRGQNVTFRCDPISEHNRLYWYRQTLGQGPEFLTYFQNEAQLEKSRLLSDRFSAERPKGSFSTLEIQRTEQGDSAMYLCASSLGGRAFFGPGTRLTVL.

The chain joins TRBV28 to TRBJ2-5, with D maybe TRBD2 (6 bases). CDR3 length equals 14 residues. The germline V and J ends were trimmed by 4 bases and 2 bases, with 11 bases remaining between them. CDR1 and CDR2 from the germline V gene are MDHEN and SYDVKM. The CDR3, as DNA: TGTGCCAGCAGTTCCGGGACTTTGCAAGAGACCCAGTACTTC. This gives the protein CASSSGTLQETQYF.